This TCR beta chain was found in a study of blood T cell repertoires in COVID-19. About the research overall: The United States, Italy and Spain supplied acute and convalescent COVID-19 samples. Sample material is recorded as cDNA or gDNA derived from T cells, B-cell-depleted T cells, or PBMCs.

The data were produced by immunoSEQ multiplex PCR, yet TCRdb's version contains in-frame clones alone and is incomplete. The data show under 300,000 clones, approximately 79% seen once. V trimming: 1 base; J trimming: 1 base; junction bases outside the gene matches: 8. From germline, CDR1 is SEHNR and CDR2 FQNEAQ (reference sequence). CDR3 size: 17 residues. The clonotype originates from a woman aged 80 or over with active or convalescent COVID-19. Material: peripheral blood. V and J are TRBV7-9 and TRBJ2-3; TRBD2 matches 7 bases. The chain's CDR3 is CASSLGSLAAGTDTQYF. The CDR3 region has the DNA TGTGCCAGCAGCTTAGGCTCTCTAGCGGCGGGCACAGATACGCAGTATTTT.